The rows below give T cell receptor beta chains drawn from one sample of a study of early T cells in non-severe SARS-CoV-2 infection. A single record per CDR3 protein comes from TCRdb applying MiXCR to the 5' RACE reads. The sample lists roughly 100,000 distinct CDR3 sequences; approximately 15% were seen once. Sequencing was done on a sample of whole blood. These receptors were taken from an adult who was a healthcare worker with PCR-confirmed SARS-CoV-2 infection or an uninfected control (not recorded which). CDR3s include the opening cysteine and the closing phenylalanine or tryptophan. The D gene is left open where the match is weak. The size field is filled for only some rows; it gives once, few, many or a size class.

CDR3 protein: CASSLSEGGFHEQYF
CDR3 DNA: TGTGCCAGCAGTTTATCGGAAGGGGGCTTCCACGAGCAGTACTTC
V gene: TRBV27
D gene: TRBD1
J gene: TRBJ2-7
clone size: .

CDR3 protein: CASIPGQGNSPLHF
CDR3 DNA: TGTGCCAGCATACCAGGACAGGGCAATTCACCCCTCCACTTT
V gene: TRBV28
D gene: TRBD1
J gene: TRBJ1-6
clone size: many

CDR3 protein: CASSLTAIYFNSPLHF
CDR3 DNA: TGTGCCAGCAGCTTAACAGCTATCTACTTTAATTCACCCCTCCACTTT
V gene: TRBV7-2
D gene: .
J gene: TRBJ1-6
clone size: .

CDR3 protein: CASSQKLDRPDTQYF
CDR3 DNA: TGTGCCAGCAGCCAAAAACTAGATCGTCCAGATACGCAGTATTTT
V gene: TRBV3-1
D gene: .
J gene: TRBJ2-3
clone size: many

CDR3 protein: CASSPGTDNQPQHF
CDR3 DNA: TGTGCCAGCTCCCCCGGGACAGACAATCAGCCCCAGCATTTT
V gene: TRBV18
D gene: TRBD1
J gene: TRBJ1-5
clone size: few

CDR3 protein: CASSGEGAEQYF
CDR3 DNA: TGTGCCAGCAGCGGCGAGGGTGCCGAGCAGTACTTC
V gene: TRBV9
D gene: .
J gene: TRBJ2-7
clone size: .

CDR3 protein: CASGGGSNYGYTF
CDR3 DNA: TGTGCCAGCGGCGGTGGATCTAACTATGGCTACACCTTC
V gene: TRBV6-2/TRBV6-3
D gene: .
J gene: TRBJ1-2
clone size: many

CDR3 protein: CASSIHRVTYNSPLHF
CDR3 DNA: TGTGCCAGTAGTATACACAGGGTCACCTATAATTCACCCCTCCACTTT
V gene: TRBV19
D gene: .
J gene: TRBJ1-6
clone size: few

CDR3 protein: CASSERVRSSYNEQFF
CDR3 DNA: TGTGCCAGCAGTGAGAGGGTACGGAGCTCCTACAATGAGCAGTTCTTC
V gene: TRBV6-4
D gene: .
J gene: TRBJ2-1
clone size: .

CDR3 protein: CSVARDSYNEQFF
CDR3 DNA: TGCAGCGTTGCCCGGGATTCCTACAATGAGCAGTTCTTC
V gene: TRBV29-1
D gene: .
J gene: TRBJ2-1
clone size: .

CDR3 protein: CSVRGGGYGYTF
CDR3 DNA: TGCAGCGTTAGAGGGGGCGGCTATGGCTACACCTTC
V gene: TRBV29-1
D gene: TRBD1
J gene: TRBJ1-2
clone size: few

CDR3 protein: CASSFGQWATEAFF
CDR3 DNA: TGTGCCAGCAGCTTCGGACAGTGGGCGACTGAAGCTTTCTTT
V gene: TRBV7-2
D gene: .
J gene: TRBJ1-1
clone size: many

CDR3 protein: CASSPNDRGFTYNEQFF
CDR3 DNA: TGTGCCAGCTCACCCAACGACAGGGGGTTTACCTACAATGAGCAGTTCTTC
V gene: TRBV18
D gene: TRBD1
J gene: TRBJ2-1
clone size: few

CDR3 protein: CASLGFSNQPQHF
CDR3 DNA: TGTGCCAGTTTGGGATTTAGCAATCAGCCCCAGCATTTT
V gene: TRBV6-2/TRBV6-3
D gene: .
J gene: TRBJ1-5
clone size: few

CDR3 protein: CASSLGPTRGTEAFF
CDR3 DNA: TGTGCCAGCAGCTTAGGGCCTACCAGAGGCACTGAAGCTTTCTTT
V gene: TRBV7-9
D gene: .
J gene: TRBJ1-1
clone size: many

CDR3 protein: CASHFRDNLNTGELFF
CDR3 DNA: TGTGCCAGTCACTTCCGGGACAACTTGAACACCGGGGAGCTGTTTTTT
V gene: TRBV19
D gene: .
J gene: TRBJ2-2
clone size: few

CDR3 protein: CASSVTGFQDQPQHF
CDR3 DNA: TGTGCCAGCAGCGTAACAGGGTTTCAGGATCAGCCCCAGCATTTT
V gene: TRBV9
D gene: .
J gene: TRBJ1-5
clone size: .

CDR3 protein: CASSSRQANYGYTF
CDR3 DNA: TGTGCCAGCAGCTCAAGACAGGCTAACTATGGCTACACCTTC
V gene: TRBV11-2
D gene: .
J gene: TRBJ1-2
clone size: few

CDR3 protein: CASSLGGTSEAFF
CDR3 DNA: TGTGCCAGCAGCTTAGGGGGGACCTCTGAAGCTTTCTTT
V gene: TRBV7-9
D gene: .
J gene: TRBJ1-1
clone size: many

CDR3 protein: CASSARRGFTSTDTQYF
CDR3 DNA: TGTGCCAGCAGCGCCCGTAGGGGATTTACTAGCACAGATACGCAGTATTTT
V gene: TRBV7-9
D gene: .
J gene: TRBJ2-3
clone size: few

CDR3 protein: CSVVTGIYSYNEQFF
CDR3 DNA: TGCAGCGTTGTAACAGGGATTTACTCCTACAATGAGCAGTTCTTC
V gene: TRBV29-1
D gene: .
J gene: TRBJ2-1
clone size: many

CDR3 protein: CASSPTSGSNTGELFF
CDR3 DNA: TGCGCCAGCAGCCCCACTAGCGGTTCGAACACCGGGGAGCTGTTTTTT
V gene: TRBV5-1
D gene: TRBD2
J gene: TRBJ2-2
clone size: many

CDR3 protein: CASRLQGFNTGELFF
CDR3 DNA: TGTGCCAGCAGGTTACAGGGGTTCAATACCGGGGAGCTGTTTTTT
V gene: TRBV3-1
D gene: TRBD1
J gene: TRBJ2-2
clone size: many

CDR3 protein: CASRPSLLELFF
CDR3 DNA: TGTGCCAGCAGGCCTAGCCTCCTGGAGCTGTTTTTT
V gene: TRBV6-1
D gene: .
J gene: TRBJ2-2
clone size: .

CDR3 protein: CAWRAGLRNTEAFF
CDR3 DNA: TGTGCCTGGAGGGCAGGGTTAAGGAACACTGAAGCTTTCTTT
V gene: TRBV30
D gene: .
J gene: TRBJ1-1
clone size: few

CDR3 protein: CASSLSADTQYF
CDR3 DNA: TGTGCCAGCAGCCTAAGCGCAGATACGCAGTATTTT
V gene: TRBV5-6
D gene: .
J gene: TRBJ2-3
clone size: .

CDR3 protein: CASSRTGTSNYEQYF
CDR3 DNA: TGTGCCAGCAGCCGTACGGGGACTTCCAACTACGAGCAGTACTTC
V gene: TRBV28
D gene: .
J gene: TRBJ2-7
clone size: .

CDR3 protein: CSARRYTQYF
CDR3 DNA: TGCAGTGCTAGGCGGTATACGCAGTATTTT
V gene: TRBV20-1
D gene: .
J gene: TRBJ2-3
clone size: .

CDR3 protein: CASSYVQNTEAFF
CDR3 DNA: TGTGCCAGCAGTTACGTGCAGAACACTGAAGCTTTCTTT
V gene: TRBV6-2/TRBV6-3
D gene: .
J gene: TRBJ1-1
clone size: .

CDR3 protein: CASSLPGTGGFNEQFF
CDR3 DNA: TGTGCCAGCAGCCTTCCGGGGACAGGGGGCTTCAATGAGCAGTTCTTC
V gene: TRBV7-3
D gene: TRBD1
J gene: TRBJ2-1
clone size: .

CDR3 protein: CASSQVAGGEQFF
CDR3 DNA: TGTGCCAGCAGCCAAGTAGCGGGCGGAGAGCAGTTCTTC
V gene: TRBV3-1
D gene: TRBD2
J gene: TRBJ2-1
clone size: .

CDR3 protein: CASSGQGAITDTQYF
CDR3 DNA: TGTGCCAGCAGCGGACAGGGGGCTATCACAGATACGCAGTATTTT
V gene: TRBV7-6
D gene: TRBD1
J gene: TRBJ2-3
clone size: many

CDR3 protein: CASSSPGTGPGELFF
CDR3 DNA: TGTGCCAGCAGCTCTCCCGGGACAGGGCCCGGGGAGCTGTTTTTT
V gene: TRBV9
D gene: TRBD1
J gene: TRBJ2-2
clone size: few

CDR3 protein: CASSVGWTSRETQYF
CDR3 DNA: TGTGCCAGCAGCGTAGGTTGGACTTCTAGGGAGACCCAGTACTTC
V gene: TRBV9
D gene: .
J gene: TRBJ2-5
clone size: medium-sized

CDR3 protein: CASSGQGTEAFF
CDR3 DNA: TGCGCCAGCAGCGGACAGGGCACTGAAGCTTTCTTT
V gene: TRBV4-1
D gene: TRBD1
J gene: TRBJ1-1
clone size: many

CDR3 protein: CASSLARTDEQYF
CDR3 DNA: TGTGCCAGCAGCTTAGCGCGAACTGACGAGCAGTACTTC
V gene: TRBV7-9
D gene: .
J gene: TRBJ2-7
clone size: .

CDR3 protein: CASSESGQLLSYNSPLHF
CDR3 DNA: TGTGCCAGCAGTGAAAGCGGACAGTTGCTCTCCTATAATTCACCCCTCCACTTT
V gene: TRBV2
D gene: .
J gene: TRBJ1-6
clone size: .

CDR3 protein: CATSRRLAGNTDTQYF
CDR3 DNA: TGTGCCACCAGCAGACGATTAGCGGGGAACACAGATACGCAGTATTTT
V gene: TRBV15
D gene: TRBD2
J gene: TRBJ2-3
clone size: .

CDR3 protein: CASSEDRNTGELFF
CDR3 DNA: TGCGCCAGCAGCGAAGACAGGAACACCGGGGAGCTGTTTTTT
V gene: TRBV4-3
D gene: .
J gene: TRBJ2-2
clone size: .

CDR3 protein: CSAAGQRGLTDTQYF
CDR3 DNA: TGCAGTGCTGCCGGGCAGCGGGGGCTCACAGATACGCAGTATTTT
V gene: TRBV20-1
D gene: TRBD2
J gene: TRBJ2-3
clone size: .

CDR3 protein: CSAILREDYGYTF
CDR3 DNA: TGCAGTGCTATACTCAGGGAAGACTATGGCTACACCTTC
V gene: TRBV20-1
D gene: .
J gene: TRBJ1-2
clone size: .

CDR3 protein: CASSPDRGMRPYNEQFF
CDR3 DNA: TGTGCCAGCAGCCCGGACAGGGGTATGCGCCCCTACAATGAGCAGTTCTTC
V gene: TRBV5-4
D gene: TRBD1
J gene: TRBJ2-1
clone size: many

CDR3 protein: CASSVRSGELFF
CDR3 DNA: TGTGCCAGCAGCGTTCGATCCGGGGAGCTGTTTTTT
V gene: TRBV5-4
D gene: .
J gene: TRBJ2-2
clone size: few

CDR3 protein: CASSLDSTNYGYTF
CDR3 DNA: TGTGCCAGCAGCTTGGACAGTACCAACTATGGCTACACCTTC
V gene: TRBV11-3
D gene: .
J gene: TRBJ1-2
clone size: few

CDR3 protein: CASSLLVSEETQYF
CDR3 DNA: TGTGCCAGCAGCTTATTAGTTAGCGAGGAGACCCAGTACTTC
V gene: TRBV7-2
D gene: .
J gene: TRBJ2-5
clone size: .

CDR3 protein: CASNLREPGPRTQYF
CDR3 DNA: TGTGCCAGCAATCTAAGAGAGCCTGGGCCCAGGACCCAGTACTTC
V gene: TRBV5-8
D gene: .
J gene: TRBJ2-5
clone size: .

CDR3 protein: CASSARGGVSYNEQFF
CDR3 DNA: TGTGCCAGCAGCGCCCGCGGTGGGGTCTCCTACAATGAGCAGTTCTTC
V gene: TRBV7-3
D gene: .
J gene: TRBJ2-1
clone size: .

CDR3 protein: CASSTYSGGAADTQYF
CDR3 DNA: TGTGCCAGCAGCACATATTCCGGAGGGGCCGCAGATACGCAGTATTTT
V gene: TRBV7-9
D gene: .
J gene: TRBJ2-3
clone size: once

CDR3 protein: CASSRLGDTDTQYF
CDR3 DNA: TGTGCCAGCAGTAGACTAGGAGACACAGATACGCAGTATTTT
V gene: TRBV2
D gene: .
J gene: TRBJ2-3
clone size: .

CDR3 protein: CASSYGSGNTGELFF
CDR3 DNA: TGTGCCAGCAGTTACGGTTCAGGAAACACCGGGGAGCTGTTTTTT
V gene: TRBV6-6
D gene: .
J gene: TRBJ2-2
clone size: .

CDR3 protein: CASTVSGGVKNEQFF
CDR3 DNA: TGTGCCAGCACCGTTAGCGGGGGGGTAAAGAATGAGCAGTTCTTC
V gene: TRBV6-6
D gene: TRBD2
J gene: TRBJ2-1
clone size: .

CDR3 protein: CASSLDRTGRFWGYTF
CDR3 DNA: TGTGCCAGCAGTCTCGATCGAACAGGGCGCTTTTGGGGCTACACCTTC
V gene: TRBV28
D gene: .
J gene: TRBJ1-2
clone size: .

CDR3 protein: CSLLEDTQYF
CDR3 DNA: TGCAGTCTCCTTGAAGATACGCAGTATTTT
V gene: TRBV20-1
D gene: .
J gene: TRBJ2-3
clone size: few

CDR3 protein: CASSPQGAEAFF
CDR3 DNA: TGTGCCAGCAGTCCCCAGGGGGCTGAAGCTTTCTTT
V gene: TRBV6-2/TRBV6-3
D gene: TRBD1
J gene: TRBJ1-1
clone size: .

CDR3 protein: CASSPDGTVGPQHF
CDR3 DNA: TGTGCCAGCAGCCCCGACGGCACGGTGGGGCCCCAGCATTTT
V gene: TRBV7-8
D gene: .
J gene: TRBJ1-5
clone size: .

CDR3 protein: CASRLGGENQPQHF
CDR3 DNA: TGTGCCAGCCGTCTGGGGGGTGAGAATCAGCCCCAGCATTTT
V gene: TRBV25-1
D gene: .
J gene: TRBJ1-5
clone size: few

CDR3 protein: CASSQPRAGGRRNIQYF
CDR3 DNA: TGCGCCAGCAGCCAACCTAGAGCGGGGGGGCGTAGAAACATTCAGTACTTC
V gene: TRBV4-1
D gene: TRBD2
J gene: TRBJ2-4
clone size: .

CDR3 protein: CASSLAQGAYGYTF
CDR3 DNA: TGTGCCAGCAGCTTAGCCCAGGGGGCCTATGGCTACACCTTC
V gene: TRBV7-2
D gene: TRBD1
J gene: TRBJ1-2
clone size: few

CDR3 protein: CASSLQQGMIDSPLHF
CDR3 DNA: TGTGCCAGCAGTCTACAACAGGGGATGATCGATTCACCCCTCCACTTT
V gene: TRBV12-3/TRBV12-4
D gene: TRBD1
J gene: TRBJ1-6
clone size: few